Below are 31 T cell receptor beta chains sequenced from a single sample in a study of T cell responses to AZD1222 COVID-19 vaccine. Only in-frame clones appear in the TCRdb table, and some are missing; sequencing was by immunoSEQ multiplex PCR. The table lists about 170,000 clones, more than 85% of them singletons, with approximately 4% in the top ten. The sequencing used peripheral blood, collected on day 0 of AZD1222 vaccination. These receptor sequences come from an adult in good health.

This clone came up once. The chain recombines TRBV6-4 with TRBJ2-3, with D unclear. Deletions cut 5 bases from V and 2 bases from J, with 11 bases between. In germline, CDR1 is MRHNA, CDR2 SNTAGT. This CDR3 has 14 amino acids. CDR3 DNA sequence: TGTGCCAGCAGTCTAGGTCTATCCACAGATACGCAGTATTTT. It specifies CASSLGLSTDTQYF.

The rearrangement links TRBV25-1 to TRBJ2-5, with D maybe TRBD1 (5 bases). The CDR3 length is 13 residues. Looked up from germline, CDR1 is MGHDK and CDR2 is SYGVNS. Trimming cost V 4 bases and J 0 bases, with 6 bases left between them. This chain's CDR3 is CASSGQNQETQYF. The DNA of the CDR3 is TGTGCCAGCAGTGGACAGAACCAAGAGACCCAGTACTTC.

The rearrangement links TRBV27 to TRBJ2-1, with 10 bases matching TRBD2. Germline assignment: CDR1 MNHEY and CDR2 SMNVEV (reference sequence). J was trimmed by 5 bases and V by 0 bases; bases with no gene match: 4. The CDR3 sequence is 16 residues long. DNA for the CDR3: TGTGCCAGCAGTTTATCATTAGCGGGGGGAAACAATGAGCAGTTCTTC. Translation gives CASSLSLAGGNNEQFF.

This clone is a singleton in its sample. The J gene is TRBJ1-1, the V gene TRBV7-9; possibly TRBD1 for D (5 bases). The CDR3 sequence is 13 residues long. Trimming stripped 8 bases from V and 4 bases from J, with 14 bases between. CDR1 is SEHNR and CDR2 is FQNEAQ in the germline V gene (reference sequence). CDR3 coding DNA: TGTGCCAGCGGGACGCAGGGAGGCACTGAAGCTTTCTTT. This encodes CASGTQGGTEAFF.

The gene calls are TRBV10-1 and TRBJ2-7, with TRBD1 matching 8 bases. V gave up 8 bases and J gave up 0 bases; unmatched junction bases: 0. CDR3 length equals 12 residues. CDR1 is WNHNN and CDR2 is SYGVQD in the germline V gene (reference sequence). The CDR3, as DNA: TGCGCCAGCGGACAGGGCTCCTACGAGCAGTACTTC. It codes for CASGQGSYEQYF.

V and J are TRBV5-1 and TRBJ1-1, with TRBD1 identical over 7 bases. The CDR3 has 14 amino acids. Per the germline V gene, CDR1 is SGHRS and CDR2 is YFSETQ. With V trimmed by 2 bases and J by 1 base, 2 bases remained unmatched. CDR3 protein: CASSFSGGNTEAFF. CDR3 in DNA: TGCGCCAGCAGCTTTTCAGGGGGGAACACTGAAGCTTTCTTT.

Written as DNA, the CDR3 is TGCAGCGCCACCAAGGACGAAGGGGGGTATGGCTACACCTTC. Encoded protein: CSATKDEGGYGYTF. The rearrangement links TRBV29-1 to TRBJ1-2, with a possible D match to TRBD1 (6 bases). The CDR3 consists of 14 residues. Germline V gene lookup returns CDR1 SQVTM and CDR2 ANQGSEA. Deletions cut 7 bases from V and 5 bases from J, with 20 bases between. Using reference TRBV29-1 and TRBJ1-2 for the parts outside the CDR3, the full variable domain is SAVISQKPSRDICQRGTSLTIQCQVDSQVTMMFWYRQQPGQSLTLIATANQGSEATYESGFVIDKFPISRPNLTFSTLTVSNMSPEDSSIYLCSATKDEGGYGYTFGSGTRLTVV.

This clone has only one observation. The chain carries TRBV2 and TRBJ1-3; possible D gene TRBD1, 5 bases. CDR3 length: 14 amino acids. Per germline, CDR1 SNHLY and CDR2 FYNNEI. V was pared by 4 bases and J by 6 bases, with 13 bases between. In DNA, the CDR3 is TGTGCCAGCAGTGCCCCGGGGGGGGAAAACACCATATATTTT. As protein: CASSAPGGENTIYF.

V usage is TRBV25-1 and J usage is TRBJ2-1, with TRBD1 matching over 10 bases. Germline values: CDR1 MGHDK, CDR2 SYGVNS. The V and J ends lost 5 bases and 4 bases, in that order; junction bases with no gene match: 14. The CDR3 length is 18 residues. This CDR3 reads CASSPTRTWDRGYNEQFF. CDR3 coding DNA: TGTGCCAGCAGTCCGACCCGAACGTGGGACAGGGGTTACAATGAGCAGTTCTTC.

The V and J genes are TRBV12-5 and TRBJ2-7; 7 bases agree with TRBD2. In germline, CDR1 is LGHNT, CDR2 FRNRAP. After removal of 0 bases from V and 6 bases from J, the junction contained 8 bases not matched to a gene. The CDR3 is made up of 15 amino acids. This CDR3 reads CASGLVLSGKIEQYF. CDR3 DNA: TGTGCTAGTGGTTTGGTACTAAGCGGGAAGATCGAGCAGTACTTC.

The rearrangement links TRBV27 to TRBJ1-2; D is possibly TRBD1 (6 bases). Germline values: CDR1 MNHEY, CDR2 SMNVEV (reference sequence). The ends were cut back, 6 bases at V and 4 bases at J, with 15 bases in the middle. The CDR3 has 14 residues. CDR3 protein: CASSYTGFGYGYTF. CDR3 bases: TGTGCCAGCAGCTATACAGGGTTTGGCTATGGCTACACCTTC.

The genes are TRBV25-1 and TRBJ2-1; 7 positions agree with TRBD1. Germline V gene data show CDR1 as MGHDK and CDR2 as SYGVNS. The CDR3 totals 15 residues. V shed 1 base and J 7 bases; nucleotides not matched to a gene: 7. This CDR3 reads CASSESQGVRNEQFF. In nucleotides, the CDR3 is TGTGCCAGCAGTGAATCTCAGGGGGTGAGGAATGAGCAGTTCTTC.

The V gene is TRBV4-1, the J gene TRBJ1-1; no definite D call. There are 14 residues in the CDR3. Trimming shortened V by 1 base and J by 0 bases, and 6 bases separated the two germline ends. Germline values: CDR1 MGHRA, CDR2 YSYEKL. As DNA, the CDR3 is TGCGCCAGCAGCCAAGTAGTTCTGAACACTGAAGCTTTCTTT. Encoded protein: CASSQVVLNTEAFF.

The sample holds one count of this clone. This chain uses TRBV11-2 with TRBJ1-2; a weak D match, TRBD1 (5 bases). CDR1 and CDR2 (germline): SGHAT, FQNNGV. The V end was cut by 6 bases, the J end by 7 bases, with 9 bases between. The CDR3 consists of 11 residues. The CDR3 region has the DNA TGTGCCAGCAGGCAGGGCCTTGGCTACACCTTC. Its translation: CASRQGLGYTF.

The chain recombines TRBV6-5 with TRBJ1-1; no firm D call. Per germline, CDR1 MNHEY and CDR2 SVGAGI. This CDR3 spans 14 amino acids. The ends were cut back, 7 bases at V and 4 bases at J, with 16 bases in the middle. The CDR3 loop is CASNRLLWGTEAFF. The CDR3 DNA reads TGTGCCAGCAACAGACTCCTGTGGGGCACTGAAGCTTTCTTT.

This clone appeared a few times. The chain recombines TRBV7-8 with TRBJ1-2; maybe TRBD1 (5 bases). The CDR3 spans 14 residues. Trimming pared 1 base from V and 8 bases from J, leaving 14 bases between. The germline CDR1 and CDR2 sequences are SGHVS and FQNEAQ. CDR3 bases: TGTGCCAGCAGCTTAGGGGACTTCCTTAAAGGCTACACCTTC. The encoded protein is CASSLGDFLKGYTF.

The V call is TRBV6-2 or TRBV6-3, the J call TRBJ1-4; 8 positions match TRBD1. There are 16 residues in the CDR3. CDR1 is MNHEY and CDR2 is SVGEGT in the germline V gene. V was clipped by 2 bases and J by 5 bases; unmatched bases: 7. DNA of the CDR3: TGTGCCAGCAGTTACCCCGGACAGGGCTTAAATGAAAAACTGTTTTTT. Its translation is CASSYPGQGLNEKLFF.

This chain links TRBV10-3 with TRBJ1-1; no clear D gene. Trimming took off 11 bases at V and 1 base at J, with 14 bases between the two ends. This CDR3 has 13 amino acids. Germline CDR1 and CDR2: ENHRY and SYGVKD. In nucleotides, the CDR3 is TGTGCCGGTTCATCATGGGAGAACACTGAAGCTTTCTTT. It codes for CAGSSWENTEAFF.

The gene calls are TRBV19 and TRBJ1-6; D uncertain. Trimming removed 7 bases at V and 4 bases at J, with 11 bases between. The CDR3 is made up of 14 amino acids. CDR1 and CDR2 (germline): LNHDA, SQIVND (reference sequence). The CDR3 loop is CASTGVVYNSPLHF. CDR3 nucleotides: TGTGCCAGTACCGGGGTGGTTTATAATTCACCCCTCCACTTT.

The V gene is TRBV30, the J gene TRBJ2-7; D gene ambiguous. The CDR3 covers 11 residues. From germline, CDR1 is GTSNPN and CDR2 SVGIG (reference sequence). With 2 bases removed from V and 4 bases from J, the gap between germline ends came to 6 bases. The CDR3 DNA is TGTGCCTGGAGTATTTCGTACGAGCAGTACTTC. Protein sequence: CAWSISYEQYF.

The chain is built from TRBV5-8 and TRBJ2-3; the D gene could be TRBD1 or TRBD2 (5 bases each). The CDR3 covers 15 residues. Germline CDR1 and CDR2: SGHTS and YDEGEE. The ends were cut back, 1 base at V and 4 bases at J, with 13 bases in the middle. The CDR3 loop is CASSLRGVGADTQYF. The CDR3 DNA sequence: TGTGCCAGCAGCTTGAGAGGGGTTGGCGCAGATACGCAGTATTTT.

The chain recombines TRBV7-2 with TRBJ2-6; 7 nucleotides match TRBD1. The CDR3 is 16 amino acids. V shed 5 bases and J 3 bases; nucleotides not matched to a gene: 7. CDR1 SGHTA and CDR2 FQGNSA come from the germline V gene. The CDR3 here is CASSQLNRGGANVLTF. The CDR3 DNA reads as TGTGCCAGCAGCCAGCTAAACAGGGGTGGGGCCAACGTCCTGACTTTC.

The DNA for the CDR3 is TGCGCCAGCAGCTGGACTAGCGGAACGGACAATGAGCAGTTCTTC. Translating gives CASSWTSGTDNEQFF. This chain links TRBV5-1 with TRBJ2-1, with 10 bases that match TRBD2. Germline CDR1 reads SGHRS; CDR2 reads YFSETQ. This CDR3 comprises 15 residues. After removal of 3 bases from V and 5 bases from J, the junction contained 5 bases not matched to a gene.

The chain carries TRBV7-6 and TRBJ1-2, with TRBD1 as a possible D gene (5 bases). Per the germline V gene, CDR1 is SGHVS and CDR2 is FNYEAQ. This CDR3 spans 14 amino acids. Deletions cut 1 base from V and 6 bases from J, with 12 bases between. This CDR3 is CASSLVGGSDGYTF. The CDR3 DNA reads as TGTGCCAGCAGCTTAGTCGGGGGATCTGATGGCTACACCTTC.

This rearrangement joins TRBV4-2 to TRBJ2-2; the match to TRBD2 covers 8 bases. CDR1 LGHNA and CDR2 YNFKEQ come from the germline V gene. The trim removed 0 bases at V and 4 bases at J, leaving 1 base unmatched. CDR3 size: 15 residues. The CDR3, as DNA: TGTGCCAGCAGCCAAGACGGGAGGGCCACCGGGGAGCTGTTTTTT. Translated, it gives CASSQDGRATGELFF.

The CDR3 loop reads CAAGGETQYF. CDR3 DNA sequence: TGTGCCGCCGGGGGTGAGACCCAGTACTTC. The rearrangement uses TRBV10-3 and TRBJ2-5; the D gene is possibly TRBD2 (6 bases). The V end was cut by 11 bases, the J end by 5 bases, with 9 bases between. Germline CDR1 is ENHRY and CDR2 is SYGVKD. The CDR3 contains 10 residues.

The genes are TRBV11-2 and TRBJ1-3; 8 bases align to TRBD1. The CDR3 sequence is 16 residues long. The V gene's germline CDR1 is SGHAT and CDR2 FQNNGV. V gave up 5 bases and J gave up 2 bases; unmatched junction bases: 8. Here the CDR3 reads CASSPDRGGTGNTIYF. Here the CDR3 DNA reads TGTGCCAGCAGCCCAGACAGGGGTGGTACTGGAAACACCATATATTTT.

This chain uses TRBV5-1 with TRBJ1-4; D gene ambiguous. Germline CDR1 SGHRS, CDR2 YFSETQ. Trimming stripped 5 bases from V and 0 bases from J, with 14 bases between. The CDR3 length is 16 residues. CDR3 in DNA: TGCGCCAGCAGTATAAGCCCACCGACAACTAATGAAAAACTGTTTTTT. This sequence encodes CASSISPPTTNEKLFF.

V and J are TRBV19 and TRBJ2-2; TRBD1 is a possible D gene (5 bases). The germline gives CDR1 LNHDA, CDR2 SQIVND (reference sequence). CDR3 length equals 14 residues. V was shortened by 4 bases and J by 6 bases, with 12 bases between the two germline ends. Here the CDR3 reads CASSTGNRAGELFF. In DNA form, the CDR3 reads TGTGCCAGTAGTACAGGGAATAGGGCCGGGGAGCTGTTTTTT.

CDR3 protein: CASSQQNRGVTNEKLFF. For the CDR3, the DNA is TGTGCCAGCAGCCAACAAAACAGGGGTGTAACTAATGAAAAACTGTTTTTT. This chain uses TRBV4-2 with TRBJ1-4, with TRBD1 identical over 7 bases. The V gene end was trimmed by 2 bases and the J gene end by 1 base; junction bases not matched to a gene: 7. Germline CDR1 LGHNA, CDR2 YNFKEQ. The CDR3 spans 17 residues.

The V and J genes are TRBV30 and TRBJ1-1; D is uncertain. This CDR3 contains 13 residues. Trimming removed 0 bases at V and 1 base at J, with 6 bases between. The germline gives CDR1 GTSNPN, CDR2 SVGIG (reference sequence). The CDR3 DNA sequence: TGTGCCTGGAGTGTACAGCGGAACACTGAAGCTTTCTTT. This gives the protein CAWSVQRNTEAFF.